This T cell receptor beta chain was observed in a study of OX40 agonist ivuxolimab in advanced cancers. Profiling relied on immunoSEQ multiplex PCR, and the TCRdb table lists in-frame clones only, not all of them. The table shows about 62,000 clones, with around 79% occurring only once. CDR1 SEHNR and CDR2 FQNEAQ come from the germline V gene (reference sequence). The V end lost 5 bases, the J end lost 7 bases, and 20 bases lay between the germline ends. This CDR3 is 16 amino acids long. This specimen was CD4+ or CD8+ T cells sorted from blood, taken in a trial of the OX40 agonist ivuxolimab. The chain uses TRBV7-9 and TRBJ1-4; D is unresolved. The sequence derives from an adult with an advanced solid tumor such as melanoma, head and neck, liver or kidney cancer. CDR3 nucleotide sequence: TGTGCCAGCAGCCCCACGACGTCCCGAGCTGGTGAAAAACTGTTTTTT. Translation: CASSPTTSRAGEKLFF. Looking up the rest from reference TRBV7-9 and TRBJ1-4 gives the full variable domain: DTGVSQNPRHKITKRGQNVTFRCDPISEHNRLYWYRQTLGQGPEFLTYFQNEAQLEKSRLLSDRFSAERPKGSFSTLEIQRTEQGDSAMYLCASSPTTSRAGEKLFFGSGTQLSVL.